These T cell receptor beta chains were read from a single sample in a study of blood T cell repertoires in COVID-19. Repertoires were generated with immunoSEQ multiplex PCR, while TCRdb's copy carries only in-frame clones and drops some. There are around 180,000 clones in the sample; 80% to 85% occur only once, and approximately 12% lies in the top ten. Sequenced input: peripheral blood. The receptors were sampled from a woman of 80 years or more with COVID-19, enrolled during active disease. Both conserved end residues are part of each CDR3. Fields, in order: J gene, clone size, D gene, V gene, CDR3 protein, CDR3 DNA. The D gene is left open where the match is weak. The size of a clone is reported for some rows only, either as once, few or many, or as a class for expanded clones.

TRBJ1-1 | once | TRBD1 | TRBV12-5 | CASGFSIRDREGMNTEAFF | TGTGCTAGTGGTTTCTCGATCCGGGACAGGGAAGGAATGAACACTGAAGCTTTCTTT
TRBJ2-1 | - | - | TRBV6-5 | CASRPPGVLHNEQFF | TGTGCCAGCAGACCCCCAGGGGTCCTTCACAATGAGCAGTTCTTC
TRBJ2-5 | - | TRBD1 | TRBV5-6 | CASSAKFDRAQETQYF | TGTGCCAGCAGCGCTAAATTCGACAGGGCCCAAGAGACCCAGTACTTC
TRBJ1-4 | - | - | TRBV3-1/TRBV3-2 | CASSVDGYQGEKLFF | TGTGCCAGCAGCGTAGACGGCTATCAGGGTGAAAAACTGTTTTTT
TRBJ2-1 | - | TRBD2 | TRBV18 | CASSPPVAGVLPDLYEQFF | TGTGCCAGCTCACCACCGGTAGCGGGAGTTCTGCCCGACTTGTATGAGCAGTTCTTC
TRBJ2-7 | - | TRBD2 | TRBV28 | CASSKTSGKPYEQYF | TGTGCCAGCAGTAAGACTAGCGGGAAACCCTACGAGCAGTACTTC
TRBJ2-2 | once | - | TRBV2 | CASRSGAGELFF | TGTGCCAGCAGGTCGGGAGCCGGGGAGCTGTTTTTT
TRBJ2-7 | - | - | TRBV6-5 | CASTTRAGRSEQYF | TGTGCCAGCACAACCAGGGCGGGACGCTCCGAGCAGTACTTC
TRBJ2-7 | few | - | TRBV13 | CASSLRSEGADEQYF | TGTGCCAGCAGCTTACGATCGGAGGGGGCCGACGAGCAGTACTTC
TRBJ1-2 | - | - | TRBV9 | CASSVSPGDNYGYTF | TGTGCCAGCAGCGTCTCTCCAGGGGATAACTATGGCTACACCTTC
TRBJ1-6 | - | - | TRBV28 | CASSLSRVWSPLHF | TGTGCCAGCAGTTTAAGCAGGGTTTGGTCACCCCTCCACTTT
TRBJ1-2 | - | TRBD1 | TRBV19 | CASSSGQGVGLGYGYTF | TGTGCCAGTAGTTCCGGACAGGGTGTGGGTCTAGGCTATGGCTACACCTTC
TRBJ1-2 | - | - | TRBV25-1 | CASSGTAGNNYGYTF | TGTGCCAGCAGTGGGACAGCCGGGAACAACTATGGCTACACCTTC
TRBJ2-3 | - | - | TRBV4-2 | CASSQDWADTQYF | TGTGCCAGCAGCCAAGATTGGGCGGATACGCAGTATTTT
TRBJ1-1 | few | - | TRBV5-1 | CASSLDRFPAEAFF | TGCGCCAGCAGCTTGGATCGGTTCCCTGCTGAAGCTTTCTTT
TRBJ2-7 | once | - | TRBV6-5 | CASSYPWGAYEQYF | TGTGCCAGCAGTTATCCTTGGGGGGCCTACGAGCAGTACTTC
TRBJ1-5 | - | - | TRBV27 | CASSLNRGGDQPQHF | TGTGCCAGCAGTTTAAATCGAGGGGGGGATCAGCCCCAGCATTTT
TRBJ1-2 | - | - | TRBV5-1 | CASSLGGSSYGYTF | TGCGCCAGCAGCTTGGGCGGTTCGAGCTATGGCTACACCTTC
TRBJ2-2 | - | - | TRBV3-1/TRBV3-2 | CASSHLGGPGELFF | TGTGCCAGCAGCCACCTGGGGGGGCCCGGGGAGCTGTTTTTT
TRBJ1-2 | - | - | TRBV6-6 | CASSPEVYGYTF | TGTGCCAGCAGCCCCGAGGTCTATGGCTACACCTTC
TRBJ2-7 | once | TRBD1 | TRBV19 | CASSIGGTVSYEQYF | TGTGCCAGTAGTATAGGAGGGACAGTCTCCTACGAGCAGTACTTC
TRBJ2-7 | - | - | TRBV5-8 | CASSPFHEQYF | TGTGCCAGCAGCCCTTTCCACGAGCAGTACTTC
TRBJ2-3 | - | TRBD1 | TRBV5-1 | CASTRVRDRGSDTQYF | TGCGCCAGCACCAGAGTTCGGGACAGGGGCTCAGATACGCAGTATTTT
TRBJ2-1 | - | TRBD2 | TRBV6-2/TRBV6-3 | CASSYSGLAGGPVYNEQFF | TGTGCCAGCAGTTACTCGGGACTAGCGGGGGGGCCCGTCTACAATGAGCAGTTCTTC
TRBJ2-3 | - | TRBD2 | TRBV3-1/TRBV3-2 | CASSQGPLGLAGDTQYF | TGTGCCAGCAGCCAAGGCCCTCTCGGACTAGCGGGAGACACGCAGTATTTT
TRBJ2-3 | - | - | TRBV7-2 | CASSRVAGAPTSTDTQYF | TGTGCCAGCAGCAGAGTTGCAGGGGCTCCGACTAGCACAGATACGCAGTATTTT
TRBJ2-2 | many | TRBD2 | TRBV18 | CASSPSLAELTGELFF | TGTGCCAGCTCACCCTCTCTAGCGGAGCTTACCGGGGAGCTGTTTTTT
TRBJ2-7 | - | TRBD1 | TRBV29-1 | CSVRQGAYEQYF | TGCAGCGTTAGACAGGGGGCTTACGAGCAGTACTTC
TRBJ2-3 | once | - | TRBV19 | CASSITGTNTDTQYF | TGTGCCAGTAGTATTACAGGGACTAACACAGATACGCAGTATTTT
TRBJ1-5 | few | - | TRBV19 | CASSIRTSQPQHF | TGTGCCAGTAGTATAAGAACCAGTCAGCCCCAGCATTTT
TRBJ1-4 | - | - | TRBV12-3/TRBV12-4 | CASSLAVSEKLFF | TGTGCCAGCAGTTTGGCAGTCAGTGAAAAACTGTTTTTT
TRBJ2-3 | - | TRBD2 | TRBV19 | CASSTGTSGDPHTQYF | TGTGCCAGTAGTACCGGGACTAGCGGGGATCCGCATACGCAGTATTTT
TRBJ2-3 | - | - | TRBV7-3 | CASSSTSTDTQYF | TGTGCCAGCAGCTCTACTAGCACAGATACGCAGTATTTT
TRBJ2-1 | - | - | TRBV12-5 | CASGPRGNNEQFF | TGTGCTAGTGGTCCCCGGGGGAACAATGAGCAGTTCTTC
TRBJ2-1 | - | TRBD2 | TRBV5-4 | CASSSGGSYYNEQFF | TGTGCCAGCAGCAGCGGGGGGTCCTACTACAATGAGCAGTTCTTC
TRBJ2-3 | - | - | TRBV4-2 | CASSQGTYTDTQYF | TGTGCCAGCAGCCAAGGTACCTACACAGATACGCAGTATTTT
TRBJ2-1 | - | TRBD2 | TRBV2 | CASSEEASGISNEQFF | TGTGCCAGCAGTGAGGAGGCTAGCGGGATTTCAAATGAGCAGTTCTTC
TRBJ2-1 | once | TRBD2 | TRBV27 | CASSLQTSGTGEQFF | TGTGCCAGCAGTTTACAGACTAGCGGCACGGGTGAGCAGTTCTTC
TRBJ2-3 | - | - | TRBV11-3 | CASSSRTEFGTDTQYF | TGTGCCAGCAGCTCAAGGACAGAATTTGGCACAGATACGCAGTATTTT
TRBJ2-7 | few | - | TRBV2 | CASSAGQGRGRGYEQYF | TGTGCCAGCAGTGCTGGTCAGGGTCGCGGAAGAGGCTACGAGCAGTACTTC
TRBJ1-1 | - | - | TRBV20-1 | CSDTTEAFF | TGCAGTGACACCACTGAAGCTTTCTTT
TRBJ1-2 | few | TRBD1 | TRBV28 | CASSETGRSGYTF | TGTGCCAGCAGTGAGACAGGGAGGTCTGGCTACACCTTC
TRBJ1-5 | once | - | TRBV27 | CASSFEGGAGQHF | TGTGCCAGCAGTTTTGAGGGGGGGGCCGGACAGCATTTT
TRBJ1-3 | - | - | TRBV7-2 | CASSLRRVSGNTIYF | TGTGCCAGCAGCTTACGGCGGGTCTCTGGAAACACCATATATTTT
TRBJ2-7 | - | - | TRBV7-9 | CASSSLTGRSYEQYF | TGTGCCAGCAGCTCATTAACCGGGAGATCCTACGAGCAGTACTTC
TRBJ1-2 | - | - | TRBV19 | CASSIGRAGNYGYTF | TGTGCCAGTAGTATAGGCCGAGCGGGAAACTATGGCTACACCTTC
TRBJ2-1 | - | TRBD1 | TRBV6-5 | CASSYSGTGIDEQFF | TGTGCCAGCAGTTACTCGGGGACAGGCATCGATGAGCAGTTCTTC
TRBJ2-6 | - | - | TRBV13 | CASSSEQGSGANVLTF | TGTGCCAGCAGCTCCGAACAGGGCTCTGGGGCCAACGTCCTGACTTTC
TRBJ2-3 | - | - | TRBV19 | CASSIMGASTDTQYF | TGTGCCAGTAGTATAATGGGGGCTAGCACAGATACGCAGTATTTT
TRBJ1-2 | - | - | TRBV7-6 | CASSQDTNYGYTF | TGTGCCAGCAGCCAAGACACAAACTATGGCTACACCTTC
TRBJ1-4 | - | - | TRBV18 | CASSPHRGEKLFF | TGTGCCAGCTCACCACACCGGGGTGAAAAACTGTTTTTT